The TCR beta chain under discussion was sequenced for a study of Tregs in tolerant kidney transplant recipients. Sequencing used immunoSEQ multiplex PCR; TCRdb keeps in-frame clones, though not all of them. Here the sample spans around 50,000 clones, about four fifths being singletons. The CDR3 is 13 residues long. Trimming took 4 bases from V and 4 from J, leaving 9 bases between them. Germline assignment: CDR1 SGDLS and CDR2 YYNGEE. Material for sequencing was CD4+ T cells from blood. V gene TRBV9 combines with J gene TRBJ2-1, with D possibly being TRBD1 (6 bases). This receptor was identified in a human donor in good health. The CDR3 bases are TGTGCCAGCAGCACCGGACAGTACAATGAGCAGTTCTTC. It is translated as CASSTGQYNEQFF.